Below are 30 T cell receptor beta chains sequenced from a single sample in a study of vaccination effects on CD4 cells after COVID-19. The method was immunoSEQ multiplex PCR; TCRdb's version includes in-frame clones alone and lacks a portion of them. The table lists 40,000 or so clones, approximately 77% of them singletons. No antigens are known for them. After more than 8 days in culture, the CD4+ T cells were isolated. Two doses of either BNT162b2 or mRNA-1273 were given to each participant. Material: CD4+ T cells from PBMCs cultured without peptide, obtained after COVID-19 vaccination. The receptor source for this set is a human donor who received a COVID-19 vaccine.

This chain uses TRBV2 with TRBJ1-4, with a possible D match to TRBD1 (5 bases). With 4 bases removed from V and 8 bases from J, the gap between germline ends came to 17 bases. The germline V gene encodes CDR1 SNHLY and CDR2 FYNNEI. The CDR3 covers 15 residues. The CDR3 loop reads CASSGVRASGEKLFF. In DNA form, the CDR3 reads TGTGCCAGCAGTGGTGTCAGGGCCAGCGGAGAAAAACTGTTTTTT.

The chain joins TRBV11-1 to TRBJ1-5, with D unclear. CDR3 length: 16 residues. Trimming removed 2 bases from V and 1 base from J, with 12 bases in between. Germline-derived CDR1 and CDR2 are SGHAT and FQDESV (reference sequence). CDR3 amino acids: CASSLPARLSNQPQHF. CDR3 bases: TGTGCCAGCAGCTTACCAGCAAGATTAAGCAATCAGCCCCAGCATTTT.

This clone was seen more than once but under ten times. This chain uses TRBV15 with TRBJ1-5; D remains unclear. CDR1 and CDR2 from the germline V gene are LNHNV and YYDKDF (reference sequence). V lost 4 bases to trimming and J lost 0 bases, with 10 bases between them. The CDR3 runs to 15 residues. The CDR3: CATSTGANSNQPQHF. In nucleotides, the CDR3 is TGTGCCACCAGCACTGGTGCGAATAGCAATCAGCCCCAGCATTTT. The variable domain in full, with the rest retrieved from reference TRBV15 and TRBJ1-5, is DAMVIQNPRYQVTQFGKPVTLSCSQTLNHNVMYWYQQKSSQAPKLLFHYYDKDFNNEADTPDNFQSRRPNTSFCFLDIRSPGLGDTAMYLCATSTGANSNQPQHFGDGTRLSIL.

This chain uses TRBV11-2 with TRBJ2-7, with 10 positions matching TRBD1. CDR1 and CDR2 from the germline V gene are SGHAT and FQNNGV. Unmatched junction bases numbered 7, after V lost 5 bases and J lost 3 bases. The CDR3 spans 15 residues. CDR3 coding DNA: TGTGCCAGCAGCCCCCCCGGGACAGGGGACTACGAGCAGTACTTC. Protein product: CASSPPGTGDYEQYF.

This clone was seen more than once but under ten times. The chain carries TRBV19 and TRBJ2-1; a weak D match, TRBD1 (6 bases). The CDR3 spans 13 residues. The V gene's germline CDR1 is LNHDA and CDR2 SQIVND (reference sequence). The V and J ends lost 3 bases and 10 bases respectively, with 13 bases between them. Here the CDR3 DNA reads TGTGCCAGTAGTATCAACAGGGCAGGGGAGCAGTTCTTC. It yields the protein CASSINRAGEQFF.

The sample holds a few counts of this clone. The CDR3 sequence: CASSLELGTAYGYTF. The CDR3 DNA reads TGTGCCAGCAGCTTAGAACTCGGGACAGCCTATGGCTACACCTTC. This chain connects TRBV7-9 to TRBJ1-2; 7 bases agree with TRBD1. The germline gives CDR1 SEHNR, CDR2 FQNEAQ (reference sequence). The junction had 6 bases not matched to a gene; V was cut back by 1 base and J by 4 bases. CDR3 length equals 15 residues.

The genes are TRBV5-8 and TRBJ2-1; 9 nucleotides line up with TRBD2. V lost 2 bases to trimming and J lost 0 bases; unmatched junction nucleotides: 0. CDR3 length: 15 residues. The germline V gene has CDR1 SGHTS and CDR2 YDEGEE. CDR3 bases: TGTGCCAGCAGCTTTAGCGGGAGCTCCTACAATGAGCAGTTCTTC. It translates to CASSFSGSSYNEQFF. The full variable domain, completed using reference TRBV5-8 and TRBJ2-1, is EAGVTQSPTHLIKTRGQQATLRCSPISGHTSVYWYQQALGLGLQFLLWYDEGEERNRGNFPPRFSGRQFPNYSSELNVNALELEDSALYLCASSFSGSSYNEQFFGPGTRLTVL.

This clone was picked up a small number of times. This chain uses TRBV5-8 with TRBJ2-7; D gene ambiguous. Trimming left V 0 bases short and J 0 bases short, with 7 bases between. The germline V gene encodes CDR1 SGHTS and CDR2 YDEGEE. The CDR3 extends over 14 amino acids. The CDR3, as DNA: TGTGCCAGCAGCTTGGATGGGCCCTCCTACGAGCAGTACTTC. Residues: CASSLDGPSYEQYF.

The CDR3 reads CASTIETGRKAETQYF. The CDR3 bases are TGCGCCAGCACTATCGAAACAGGGAGAAAGGCAGAGACCCAGTACTTC. V usage is TRBV5-1 and J usage is TRBJ2-5; possible D gene TRBD1, 6 bases. Trimming cost V 6 bases and J 4 bases, with 22 bases left between them. Germline CDR1 reads SGHRS; CDR2 reads YFSETQ. The CDR3 runs 16 residues.

The chain couples TRBV19 to TRBJ1-6; D remains ambiguous. Per germline, CDR1 LNHDA and CDR2 SQIVND (reference sequence). CDR3 length: 13 residues. V gave up 4 bases and J gave up 7 bases, with 8 bases separating them. CDR3 loop: CASSSRANSPLHF. CDR3 in DNA: TGTGCCAGTAGTAGCCGGGCGAATTCACCCCTCCACTTT.

This clone occurred once. The chain is built from TRBV6-5 and TRBJ2-7; D uncertain. The V gene's germline CDR1 is MNHEY and CDR2 SVGAGI. V was trimmed by 4 bases and J by 1 base, leaving 8 bases between them. The CDR3 spans 13 residues. The CDR3 bases are TGTGCCAGCAGTTCTCTCCGATCCTACGAGCAGTACTTC. This encodes CASSSLRSYEQYF.

This chain joins TRBV5-1 and TRBJ2-1; perhaps D is TRBD1 or TRBD2 (5 bases each). Germline V gene lookup returns CDR1 SGHRS and CDR2 YFSETQ. V was trimmed by 4 bases and J by 2 bases, leaving 16 bases between them. The CDR3 consists of 16 residues. CDR3 in amino acids: CASSREGSHAYNEQFF. The CDR3 DNA reads TGCGCCAGCAGCCGCGAGGGGTCACACGCCTACAATGAGCAGTTCTTC.

The DNA of the CDR3 is TGTGCCAGCAGCTTGGGCTGGGACACGTCGACCGGGGAGCTGTTTTTT. This gives the protein CASSLGWDTSTGELFF. The rearrangement joins TRBV5-6 to TRBJ2-2, with D possibly TRBD1 on 6 matching bases. This CDR3 contains 16 residues. V shed 0 bases and J shed 5 bases, with 14 bases lying between them. The germline V gene encodes CDR1 SGHDT and CDR2 YYEEEE.

The chain employs TRBV30 and TRBJ1-2, with TRBD1 identical over 8 bases. This CDR3 is 14 amino acids long. Trimming removed 1 base from V and 6 bases from J; junction bases left unmatched: 7. Germline V lookup: CDR1 GTSNPN, CDR2 SVGIG (reference sequence). CDR3 amino acids: CAWSGQTGVDGYTF. DNA for the CDR3: TGTGCCTGGAGTGGTCAGACAGGGGTTGATGGCTACACCTTC.

J is TRBJ1-5 and V is TRBV28; TRBD1 aligns across 7 bases. V lost 6 bases, J lost 3 bases, and 5 bases stayed unmatched. The CDR3 extends over 14 amino acids. Germline CDR1 is MDHEN and CDR2 is SYDVKM. The CDR3 region is CASSQGTVNQPQHF. The CDR3 region has the DNA TGTGCCAGCAGCCAAGGGACAGTCAATCAGCCCCAGCATTTT. Based on the CDR3 plus reference TRBV28 and TRBJ1-5, the full variable domain is DVKVTQSSRYLVKRTGEKVFLECVQDMDHENMFWYRQDPGLGLRLIYFSYDVKMKEKGDIPEGYSVSREKKERFSLILESASTNQTSMYLCASSQGTVNQPQHFGDGTRLSIL.

This sequence joins TRBV4-1 and TRBJ1-1, with unresolved D. V lost 0 bases, J lost 7 bases, and 9 bases lay in between. CDR3 size: 13 residues. Looked up from germline, CDR1 is MGHRA and CDR2 is YSYEKL. CDR3 sequence: CASSQDEMGEAFF. CDR3 in DNA: TGCGCCAGCAGCCAAGACGAAATGGGTGAAGCTTTCTTT.

V gene TRBV6-1 combines with J gene TRBJ2-3; TRBD2 might be the D (5 bases). The CDR3 spans 14 residues. The germline CDR1 and CDR2 sequences are MNHNS and SASEGT. V lost 3 bases, J lost 9 bases, and 16 bases lay in between. In nucleotides, the CDR3 is TGTGCCAGCAGTGACGTCTGGGGAGCGGAGACGCAGTATTTT. The encoded protein is CASSDVWGAETQYF.

This chain joins TRBV9 and TRBJ1-2; unclear D gene. Trimming shortened V by 4 bases and J by 2 bases, and 15 bases separated the two germline ends. Germline CDR1 and CDR2: SGDLS and YYNGEE. The CDR3 totals 15 residues. The CDR3 loop is CASSPPGLGNYGYTF. The CDR3 bases are TGTGCCAGCAGCCCCCCGGGGTTGGGGAACTATGGCTACACCTTC. The full variable domain, completed using reference TRBV9 and TRBJ1-2, is DSGVTQTPKHLITATGQRVTLRCSPRSGDLSVYWYQQSLDQGLQFLIQYYNGEERAKGNILERFSAQQFPDLHSELNLSSLELGDSALYFCASSPPGLGNYGYTFGSGTRLTVV.

This chain links TRBV5-5 with TRBJ2-3, with 7 bases fitting TRBD2. Trimming cost V 3 bases and J 7 bases; bases outside gene matches: 8. The length of the CDR3 is 14 residues. Germline CDR1 reads SGHKS; CDR2 reads YYEKEE (reference sequence). CDR3 sequence reads: CASSSRLAKNTQYF. The CDR3 region has the DNA TGTGCCAGCAGCTCCCGACTAGCCAAGAATACGCAGTATTTT.

The J gene is TRBJ1-6, the V gene TRBV2; no firm D call. Trimming pared 4 bases from V and 8 bases from J, leaving 9 bases between. The V gene's germline CDR1 is SNHLY and CDR2 FYNNEI. The CDR3 totals 13 residues. In nucleotides, the CDR3 is TGTGCCAGCAGTGGGCGGGTTTATTCACCCCTCCACTTT. It codes for CASSGRVYSPLHF.

The chain joins TRBV5-1 to TRBJ1-2; 9 bases are a match to TRBD1. The CDR3 totals 13 residues. V trimming: 4 bases; J trimming: 7 bases; junction bases outside the gene matches: 5. Germline V gene sequence: CDR1 SGHRS, CDR2 YFSETQ. The CDR3 protein is CASSKQGALGYTF. The CDR3 nucleotides are TGCGCCAGCAGCAAACAGGGGGCGCTTGGCTACACCTTC.

The chain employs TRBV7-9 and TRBJ1-2; D is uncertain. Germline V lookup: CDR1 SEHNR, CDR2 FQNEAQ (reference sequence). V gave up 1 base and J gave up 4 bases, with 13 bases separating them. The CDR3 sequence is 15 residues long. CDR3 in DNA: TGTGCCAGCAGCTTAGTTGGTAGTGAGGGCTATGGCTACACCTTC. It encodes CASSLVGSEGYGYTF.

CDR3: CASSLEHGASYEQYF. CDR3 sequence (DNA): TGTGCCAGCAGTCTCGAACATGGGGCTTCCTACGAGCAGTACTTC. The chain combines TRBV6-5 with TRBJ2-7; perhaps TRBD1 as D (5 bases). Per germline, CDR1 MNHEY and CDR2 SVGAGI. Trimming pared 5 bases from V and 1 base from J, leaving 15 bases between. This CDR3 comprises 15 residues.

The rearrangement links TRBV19 to TRBJ1-2, with 7 nucleotides matching TRBD1. J gave up 2 bases and V 3 bases, and 12 bases lay outside the gene matches. This CDR3 contains 17 residues. CDR1 LNHDA and CDR2 SQIVND come from the germline V gene (reference sequence). In nucleotides, the CDR3 is TGTGCCAGTAGTATGGGGCAGGGGGGTTTAAGGAACTATGGCTACACCTTC. This encodes CASSMGQGGLRNYGYTF.

In this sample, this clone turned up once. V is TRBV4-1 and J is TRBJ2-3; D not certain. The CDR3 spans 15 residues. Between the trimmed V and J ends, which lost 2 bases and 3 bases, there was a span of 12 bases. Germline V CDR1 and CDR2: MGHRA, YSYEKL. CDR3 loop: CASSQSQSLTDTQYF. For the CDR3, the DNA is TGCGCCAGCAGCCAATCTCAGTCTTTAACAGATACGCAGTATTTT.

V usage is TRBV19 and J usage is TRBJ1-5; a weak D match, TRBD1 (5 bases). CDR3 size: 15 residues. Trimming took off 0 bases at V and 3 bases at J, with 9 bases between the two ends. Germline CDR1 reads LNHDA; CDR2 reads SQIVND (reference sequence). CDR3 DNA: TGTGCCAGTAGTATAGATCAGACAGTCAATCAGCCCCAGCATTTT. Translating it yields CASSIDQTVNQPQHF. Full variable domain (rest looked up from reference TRBV19 and TRBJ1-5): DGGITQSPKYLFRKEGQNVTLSCEQNLNHDAMYWYRQDPGQGLRLIYYSQIVNDFQKGDIAEGYSVSREKKESFPLTVTSAQKNPTAFYLCASSIDQTVNQPQHFGDGTRLSIL.

The genes are TRBV5-4 and TRBJ2-2; no clear D gene. Trimming removed 0 bases at V and 8 bases at J, with 8 bases between. The CDR3 length is 13 residues. Germline-derived CDR1 and CDR2 are SGHNT and YYREEE (reference sequence). In nucleotides, the CDR3 is TGTGCCAGCAGCTTGGGCGGCGCTGGGGAGCTGTTTTTT. It translates to CASSLGGAGELFF. The variable domain in full, completed from reference TRBV5-4 and TRBJ2-2, reads ETGVTQSPTHLIKTRGQQVTLRCSSQSGHNTVSWYQQALGQGPQFIFQYYREEENGRGNFPPRFSGLQFPNYSSELNVNALELDDSALYLCASSLGGAGELFFGEGSRLTVL.

This chain connects TRBV29-1 to TRBJ2-1, with 7 nucleotides matching TRBD2. J gave up 9 bases and V 7 bases, and 18 bases lay outside the gene matches. The CDR3 totals 15 residues. Germline-derived CDR1 and CDR2 are SQVTM and ANQGSEA. The CDR3 region has the DNA TGCAGCGCCGGAAGCGGGATTCACCGAAGGGTTGAGCAGTTCTTC. Translation: CSAGSGIHRRVEQFF.

The chain combines TRBV7-9 with TRBJ1-2, with TRBD1 matching 8 bases. Germline V gene sequence: CDR1 SEHNR, CDR2 FQNEAQ (reference sequence). The CDR3 has 15 amino acids. Trimming cost V 4 bases and J 2 bases; bases outside gene matches: 6. The CDR3 here is CASSSPRGRNYGYTF. DNA of the CDR3: TGTGCCAGCAGCTCCCCCAGGGGGCGAAACTATGGCTACACCTTC. Combining the CDR3 with reference TRBV7-9 and TRBJ1-2 gives the whole variable domain DTGVSQNPRHKITKRGQNVTFRCDPISEHNRLYWYRQTLGQGPEFLTYFQNEAQLEKSRLLSDRFSAERPKGSFSTLEIQRTEQGDSAMYLCASSSPRGRNYGYTFGSGTRLTVV.

The rearrangement uses TRBV10-3 and TRBJ2-7; TRBD1 matches at 8 bases. CDR1 is ENHRY and CDR2 is SYGVKD in the germline V gene. CDR3 length: 15 amino acids. Trimming cost V 3 bases and J 0 bases; bases outside gene matches: 4. CDR3 residues: CAISDRTGSSYEQYF. CDR3 nucleotides: TGTGCCATCAGTGACAGGACAGGGAGCTCCTACGAGCAGTACTTC.